The 27 T cell receptor beta chains reported below all come from one sample, sequenced in a study of HIV-infected children after antiretroviral therapy interruption. Treatment here: PENTA 11 planned treatment interruption arm or continuous ART arm. The TCR library was built from RNA with a 3' RACE protocol and unique molecular identifiers. TCRdb passed the 3' RACE reads through MiXCR, listing each CDR3 protein once. The sample lists approximately 89,000 distinct CDR3 sequences; 6% to 8.5% were seen once. Specimen: CD45RA+ CD4+ T cells from PBMCs, pooled from several time points, collected from a donor given antiretroviral therapy, either interrupted or continuous. Stated subset: naive CD4+ CD45RA+ CD45RO- T cells. All receptors come from a pool of human donors with HIV.

This clonotype has more than one count but fewer than ten. The chain combines TRBV2 with TRBJ2-7, with D maybe TRBD2 (5 bases). CDR3 length equals 13 residues. V was trimmed by 7 bases and J by 2 bases, leaving 12 bases between them. Germline V gene sequence: CDR1 SNHLY, CDR2 FYNNEI. CDR3 sequence: CASNSGIPYEQYF. The CDR3 bases are TGTGCCAGCAATTCGGGAATCCCCTACGAGCAGTACTTC.

This clonotype was detected ten times or more. The chain uses TRBV10-2 and TRBJ2-1, with 12 bases lining up with TRBD2. This CDR3 spans 17 amino acids. The germline V gene has CDR1 WSHSY and CDR2 SAAADI. V shed 6 bases and J 8 bases; nucleotides not matched to a gene: 14. CDR3 sequence reads: CASRTRLAGAPPDEQFF. CDR3 coding DNA: TGCGCCAGCAGGACCCGACTAGCGGGGGCCCCACCGGATGAGCAGTTCTTC.

The table lists this clonotype with many counts. This rearrangement joins TRBV9 to TRBJ2-3; the D is unclear. CDR3 length: 13 residues. Germline lookup yields CDR1 SGDLS and CDR2 YYNGEE. V was pared by 0 bases and J by 11 bases, with 13 bases between. CDR3 coding DNA: TGTGCCAGCAGCGTAGAAGTAGGGCAGAGGCAGTATTTT. It codes for CASSVEVGQRQYF.

Ten or more counts support this clonotype. The chain combines TRBV30 with TRBJ2-1; possibly TRBD1 or TRBD2 for D (5 bases each). CDR1 GTSNPN and CDR2 SVGIG come from the germline V gene (reference sequence). V dropped 3 bases and J dropped 3 bases, with 12 bases sitting between them. The length of the CDR3 is 14 residues. In DNA, the CDR3 is TGTGCCTGGAGCGGGACCCCCCACTACAATGAGCAGTTCTTC. It specifies CAWSGTPHYNEQFF.

In this sample, this clonotype turned up many times. This CDR3 reads CASSFPGRNQPQHF. The CDR3 DNA is TGTGCCAGCAGTTTTCCTGGGCGCAATCAGCCCCAGCATTTT. The chain carries TRBV28 and TRBJ1-5; no clear D. The CDR3 is 14 amino acids. CDR1 and CDR2 from the germline V gene are MDHEN and SYDVKM. The ends were cut back, 3 bases at V and 2 bases at J, with 8 bases in the middle.

This clonotype was observed at least ten times. The rearrangement uses TRBV5-4 and TRBJ1-6, with a possible D match to TRBD1 (5 bases). The CDR3 covers 14 residues. Trimming shortened V by 3 bases and J by 7 bases, and 11 bases separated the two germline ends. Germline CDR1 and CDR2: SGHNT and YYREEE (reference sequence). The CDR3: CASSSGRGNSPLHF. DNA of the CDR3: TGTGCCAGCAGCTCGGGACGGGGGAATTCACCCCTCCACTTT.

This clonotype was recorded many times. This chain joins TRBV7-9 and TRBJ2-5; D not resolved. The germline V and J ends were trimmed by 3 bases and 5 bases, with 10 bases remaining between them. There are 13 residues in the CDR3. The germline V gene has CDR1 SEHNR and CDR2 FQNEAQ (reference sequence). CDR3 residues: CASSFKFIETQYF. The DNA for the CDR3 is TGTGCCAGCAGCTTTAAGTTCATCGAGACCCAGTACTTC.

The CDR3 loop reads CASSPFWGINTEAFF. The CDR3, as DNA: TGTGCCAGCAGCCCCTTTTGGGGGATAAACACTGAAGCTTTCTTT. The rearrangement joins TRBV7-8 to TRBJ1-1; D might be TRBD1 (5 bases). This CDR3 has 15 residues. The germline V gene encodes CDR1 SGHVS and CDR2 FQNEAQ. Trimming took 5 bases from V and 2 from J, leaving 15 bases between them.

Details on this clonotype: A much larger clonotype is one base distant, so this may be a read error. This sequence joins TRBV27 and TRBJ2-7, with D maybe TRBD1 (6 bases). Trimming cost V 4 bases and J 3 bases, with 16 bases left between them. CDR3 size: 15 residues. Germline V CDR1 and CDR2: MNHEY, SMNVEV (reference sequence). The CDR3 DNA follows: TGTGCCAGCAGTTCCGCCGGGACATGGAACTACGAGCAGTACTTC. It codes for CASSSAGTWNYEQYF.

This clonotype was counted ten times or more. The rearrangement joins TRBV5-1 to TRBJ2-3, with TRBD1 identical over 7 bases. Germline V gene lookup returns CDR1 SGHRS and CDR2 YFSETQ. This CDR3 is built from 15 residues. With V trimmed by 2 bases and J by 0 bases, 3 bases remained unmatched. DNA of the CDR3: TGCGCCAGCAGCTTACAGGGGACCAGCACAGATACGCAGTATTTT. This gives the protein CASSLQGTSTDTQYF.

The V and J genes are TRBV19 and TRBJ2-1; a weak D match, TRBD2 (7 bases). Germline lookup yields CDR1 LNHDA and CDR2 SQIVND (reference sequence). The V and J ends lost 3 bases and 5 bases respectively, with 14 bases between them. The CDR3 runs 15 residues. This CDR3 is CASSMRGGRDNEQFF. The CDR3 coding sequence is TGTGCCAGTAGTATGAGGGGGGGGAGGGACAATGAGCAGTTCTTC. Full variable domain (rest looked up from reference TRBV19 and TRBJ2-1): DGGITQSPKYLFRKEGQNVTLSCEQNLNHDAMYWYRQDPGQGLRLIYYSQIVNDFQKGDIAEGYSVSREKKESFPLTVTSAQKNPTAFYLCASSMRGGRDNEQFFGPGTRLTVL.

The sample holds a few counts of this clonotype. The V call is TRBV12-3 or TRBV12-4, the J call TRBJ2-4, with TRBD1 matching over 7 bases. J was trimmed by 2 bases and V by 6 bases; bases with no gene match: 7. The CDR3 is made up of 15 amino acids. CDR3 sequence (DNA): TGTGCCAGCAGCCACGGGACAGCCACCAAAAACATTCAGTACTTC. This translates into CASSHGTATKNIQYF.

This clonotype was seen ten or more times. V usage is TRBV7-2 and J usage is TRBJ1-5; TRBD1 aligns across 8 bases. In germline, CDR1 is SGHTA, CDR2 FQGNSA. The CDR3 totals 16 residues. Trimming at V came to 0 bases and at J to 6 bases, leaving 7 bases not matched to a gene. For the CDR3, the DNA is TGTGCCAGCAGCTTAGCCCCGACAGGGGTGGGTCAGCCCCAGCATTTT. Residues: CASSLAPTGVGQPQHF.

This clonotype came up many times. This chain connects TRBV24-1 to TRBJ1-2; maybe TRBD1 (5 bases). Germline V CDR1 and CDR2: KGHDR, SFDVKD. This CDR3 spans 17 amino acids. Trimming took off 4 bases at V and 1 base at J, with 18 bases between the two ends. The CDR3 sequence: CATSDSGLPGLNYGYTF. In DNA form, the CDR3 reads TGTGCCACCAGTGACTCGGGTCTTCCGGGGCTTAACTATGGCTACACCTTC.

This clonotype was counted many times. The chain recombines TRBV6-1 with TRBJ2-5; D remains unclear. The CDR3 contains 14 residues. Per germline, CDR1 MNHNS and CDR2 SASEGT. V lost 7 bases and J 2 bases, leaving 14 bases between the germline ends. CDR3 sequence (DNA): TGTGCCAGCACACCCACCCCCAGTCAAGAGACCCAGTACTTC. Protein: CASTPTPSQETQYF.

In its sample, this clonotype was seen a few times. The rearrangement uses TRBV4-1 and TRBJ2-1; tentative D call: TRBD2 (7 bases). V gave up 0 bases and J gave up 6 bases, with 21 bases separating them. CDR1 is MGHRA and CDR2 is YSYEKL in the germline V gene. The CDR3 spans 18 residues. CDR3 in amino acids: CASSQEETGGRSSNEQFF. The CDR3 nucleotides are TGCGCCAGCAGCCAAGAAGAGACCGGGGGGCGGTCGAGCAATGAGCAGTTCTTC.

This clonotype was seen ten or more times. CDR3 bases: TGTGCCAGCAGTTCCGGGACAGGGTCCCCCGGGGAGCTGTTTTTT. Translating it yields CASSSGTGSPGELFF. V and J are TRBV6-1 and TRBJ2-2, with 9 bases lining up with TRBD1. The CDR3 is 15 amino acids. V lost 5 bases and J lost 6; bases outside the gene matches: 7. The germline gives CDR1 MNHNS, CDR2 SASEGT.

This clonotype was recorded many times. This chain joins TRBV21-1 and TRBJ2-3; the table names TRBD2, a call not compared with the DNA. TRBV21-1 is a listed pseudogene. This CDR3 spans 14 amino acids. CDR3 DNA sequence: TGTGCCTTTCGACCGGGACTAGCGGTAGATACGCAGTATTTT. The encoded protein is CAFRPGLAVDTQYF.

This clonotype was recorded at least ten times. The rearrangement links TRBV12-3 or TRBV12-4 to TRBJ1-5; TRBD1 aligns across 9 bases. The J segment lost 8 bases and the V segment lost 3 bases, leaving 11 bases of the junction unmatched. The CDR3 is made up of 16 amino acids. The CDR3 is CASSLGGQGFTKPQHF. Here the CDR3 DNA reads TGTGCCAGCAGTTTGGGCGGACAGGGGTTTACCAAGCCCCAGCATTTT.

On this clonotype itself: One end of the junction is discordant with germline, which a read error may explain. CDR3 amino acids: CSATEAQYF. The CDR3 region has the DNA TGCAGCGCTACGGAGGCCCAGTACTTC. V and J are TRBV20-1 and TRBJ2-5; tentatively, D is TRBD2 (5 bases). The CDR3 is 9 amino acids. Germline loops: CDR1 DFQATT, CDR2 SNEGSKA (reference sequence).

In this sample, this clonotype turned up many times. J is TRBJ2-3 and V is TRBV3-1; D call uncertain. This CDR3 has 14 amino acids. The germline V gene has CDR1 LGHDT and CDR2 YNNKEL (reference sequence). With 5 bases removed from V and 2 bases from J, the gap between germline ends came to 11 bases. The CDR3 DNA reads TGTGCCAGCAGCTACACCGCCCCCACAGATACGCAGTATTTT. Amino acid sequence: CASSYTAPTDTQYF.

The sample holds a few counts of this clonotype. This chain links TRBV3-1 with TRBJ1-1; maybe TRBD1 (6 bases). Germline V CDR1 and CDR2: LGHDT, YNNKEL (reference sequence). Trimming left V 3 bases short and J 4 bases short, with 15 bases between. This CDR3 is 15 amino acids long. CDR3 residues: CASSHQSGRGTEAFF. CDR3 nucleotides: TGTGCCAGCAGCCATCAGTCTGGCAGGGGCACTGAAGCTTTCTTT.

Concerning this clonotype: A much more abundant neighbour one base away suggests this may be a read error. The rearrangement joins TRBV5-6 to TRBJ2-1; TRBD2 aligns across 7 bases. CDR1 and CDR2 (germline): SGHDT, YYEEEE. The CDR3 runs to 18 residues. CDR3: CVSSFRAGTFSSYNEQFF. The DNA for the CDR3 is TGTGTCAGCAGCTTTCGAGCGGGAACTTTCAGCTCCTACAATGAGCAGTTCTTC.

This clonotype has just one count. It may be a read error: a sequence one base away is much more abundant. This sequence joins TRBV21-1 and TRBJ2-7; the DNA was not compared with TRBD1, the D call given in the table. TRBV21-1 is flagged as a pseudogene. CDR3 length: 16 amino acids. Here the CDR3 DNA reads TGTGCCAGCAGCAAAGCGGGACAGCAAAAATCCAACGAGCAGTACTTC. Translation gives CASSKAGQQKSNEQYF.

In this sample, this clonotype turned up many times. The genes are TRBV7-9 and TRBJ2-6; D gene uncertain. The V gene's germline CDR1 is SEHNR and CDR2 FQNEAQ (reference sequence). The CDR3 is made up of 15 amino acids. V was shortened by 5 bases and J by 3 bases, with 11 bases between the two germline ends. CDR3 region: CASSPWGSGANVLTF. In DNA form, the CDR3 reads TGTGCCAGCAGCCCTTGGGGAAGTGGGGCCAACGTCCTGACTTTC.

This clonotype was recorded many times. The V gene is TRBV28, the J gene TRBJ2-3, with a weak D call TRBD2 (6 bases). Germline CDR1 reads MDHEN; CDR2 reads SYDVKM. With 5 bases removed from V and 4 bases from J, the gap between germline ends came to 13 bases. The CDR3 sequence is 14 residues long. This chain's CDR3 is CASSRAGSADTQYF. The CDR3 DNA is TGTGCCAGCAGTCGTGCCGGGAGTGCAGATACGCAGTATTTT.

This clonotype was found many times. This sequence joins TRBV12-3 or TRBV12-4 and TRBJ2-3; TRBD2 matches 16 bases. Trimming removed 0 bases from V and 2 bases from J; junction bases left unmatched: 11. The CDR3 runs 21 residues. The CDR3 loop is CASSLAFEGLAGGRITDTQYF. The CDR3 region has the DNA TGTGCCAGCAGTTTAGCGTTTGAGGGACTAGCGGGGGGGCGAATCACAGATACGCAGTATTTT.